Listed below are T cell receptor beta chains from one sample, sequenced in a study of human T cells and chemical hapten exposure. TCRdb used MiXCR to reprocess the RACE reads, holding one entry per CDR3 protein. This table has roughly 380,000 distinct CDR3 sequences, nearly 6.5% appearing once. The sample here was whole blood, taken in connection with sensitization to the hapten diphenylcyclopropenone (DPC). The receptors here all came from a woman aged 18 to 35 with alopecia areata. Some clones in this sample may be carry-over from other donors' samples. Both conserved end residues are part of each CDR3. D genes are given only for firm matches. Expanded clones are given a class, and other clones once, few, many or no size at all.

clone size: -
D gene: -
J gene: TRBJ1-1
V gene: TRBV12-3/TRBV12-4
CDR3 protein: CASSFSGDPRRAFF
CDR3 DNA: TGTGCCAGCAGTTTTAGCGGGGACCCCCGTCGAGCTTTCTTT

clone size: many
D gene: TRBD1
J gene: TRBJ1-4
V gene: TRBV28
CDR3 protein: CASTTQGAREKLFF
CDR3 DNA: TGTGCCAGCACCACACAGGGGGCTCGGGAAAAACTGTTTTTT

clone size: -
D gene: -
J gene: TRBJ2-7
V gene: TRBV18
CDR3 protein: CASSPRPGSSYEQYF
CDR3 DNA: TGTGCCAGCTCACCACGGCCGGGGAGCTCCTACGAGCAGTACTTC

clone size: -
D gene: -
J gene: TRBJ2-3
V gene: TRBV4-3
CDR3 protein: CASSQDPLGGTTDTQYF
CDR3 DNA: TGCGCCAGCAGCCAGGACCCCTTGGGGGGTACCACAGATACGCAGTATTTT

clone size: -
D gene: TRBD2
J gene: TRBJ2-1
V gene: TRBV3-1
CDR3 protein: CASSLGLVAGNEQFF
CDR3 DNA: TGTGCCAGCAGCTTGGGACTAGTGGCGGGCAATGAGCAGTTCTTC

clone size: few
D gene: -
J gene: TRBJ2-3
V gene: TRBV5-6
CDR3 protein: CASSWTRGPDTQYF
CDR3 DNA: TGTGCCAGCAGCTGGACCCGGGGCCCAGATACGCAGTATTTT

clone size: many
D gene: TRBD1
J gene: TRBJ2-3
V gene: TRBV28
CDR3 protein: CASSSTGTGEEDTQYF
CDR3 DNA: TGTGCCAGCAGTTCGACCGGGACAGGGGAGGAAGATACGCAGTATTTT

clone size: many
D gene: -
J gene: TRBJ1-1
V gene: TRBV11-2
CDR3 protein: CASSLVGFTEAFF
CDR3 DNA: TGTGCCAGCAGCTTAGTTGGGTTTACTGAAGCTTTCTTT

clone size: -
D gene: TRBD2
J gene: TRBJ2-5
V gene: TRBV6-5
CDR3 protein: CASSYGLGYQETQYF
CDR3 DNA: TGTGCCAGCAGTTACGGACTAGGGTACCAAGAGACCCAGTACTTC

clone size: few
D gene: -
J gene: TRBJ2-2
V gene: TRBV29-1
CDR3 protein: CSVWGRTGELFF
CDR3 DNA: TGCAGCGTTTGGGGGCGAACCGGGGAGCTGTTTTTT

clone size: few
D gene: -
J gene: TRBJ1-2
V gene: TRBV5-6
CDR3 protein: CASSLLTPANYGYTF
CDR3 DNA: TGTGCCAGCAGCCTCCTTACACCTGCCAACTATGGCTACACCTTC

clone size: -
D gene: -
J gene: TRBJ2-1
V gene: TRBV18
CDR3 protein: CASSPPNRISYNEQFF
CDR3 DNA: TGTGCCAGCTCACCACCTAACCGGATTTCCTACAATGAGCAGTTCTTC

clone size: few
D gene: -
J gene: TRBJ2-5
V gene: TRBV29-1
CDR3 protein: CSVGVRGETQYF
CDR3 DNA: TGCAGCGTTGGGGTTAGAGGAGAGACCCAGTACTTC

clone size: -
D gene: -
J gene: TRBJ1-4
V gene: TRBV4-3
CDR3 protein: CASSPLKETNEKLFF
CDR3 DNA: TGCGCCAGCAGCCCGTTAAAAGAGACTAATGAAAAACTGTTTTTT

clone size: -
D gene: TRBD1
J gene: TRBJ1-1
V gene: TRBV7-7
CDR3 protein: CASSLKSRTGGMNTEAFF
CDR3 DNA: TGTGCTAGCAGCTTAAAGAGCAGAACAGGGGGCATGAACACTGAAGCTTTCTTT

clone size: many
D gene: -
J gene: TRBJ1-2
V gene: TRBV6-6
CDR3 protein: CASSYSRGAVIYGYTF
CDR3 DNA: TGTGCCAGCAGTTACAGCCGGGGGGCGGTGATCTATGGCTACACCTTC

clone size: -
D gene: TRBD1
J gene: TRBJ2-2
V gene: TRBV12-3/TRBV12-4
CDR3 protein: CASGEQGAGELFF
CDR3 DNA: TGTGCCAGCGGGGAACAGGGGGCCGGGGAGCTGTTTTTT

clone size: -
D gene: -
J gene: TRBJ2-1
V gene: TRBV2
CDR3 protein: CASSEAWASANNEQFF
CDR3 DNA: TGTGCCAGCAGTGAAGCGTGGGCTAGCGCTAACAATGAGCAGTTCTTC

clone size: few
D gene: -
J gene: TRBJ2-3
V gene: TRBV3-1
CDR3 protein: CASSFGLTLTDTQYF
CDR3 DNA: TGTGCCAGCAGCTTCGGACTGACCCTAACAGATACGCAGTATTTT

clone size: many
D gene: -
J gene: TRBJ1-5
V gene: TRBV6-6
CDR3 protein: CASSTKRGGDQPQHF
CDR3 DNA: TGTGCCAGCAGTACTAAAAGGGGAGGTGATCAGCCCCAGCATTTT

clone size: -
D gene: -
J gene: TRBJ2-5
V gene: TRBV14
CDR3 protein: CASSRHETQYF
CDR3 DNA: TGTGCCAGCAGCCGTCACGAGACCCAGTACTTC

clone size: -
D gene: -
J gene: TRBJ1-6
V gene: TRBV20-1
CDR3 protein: CSARVGNNSPLHF
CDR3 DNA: TGCAGTGCTAGAGTGGGGAATAATTCACCCCTCCACTTT

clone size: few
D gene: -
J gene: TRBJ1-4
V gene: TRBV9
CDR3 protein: CASSPDGGDEKLFF
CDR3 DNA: TGTGCCAGCAGCCCAGACGGAGGGGACGAAAAACTGTTTTTT

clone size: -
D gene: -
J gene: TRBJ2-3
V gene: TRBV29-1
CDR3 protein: CSVVPSPADTQYF
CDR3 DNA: TGCAGCGTTGTACCTAGTCCGGCAGATACGCAGTATTTT

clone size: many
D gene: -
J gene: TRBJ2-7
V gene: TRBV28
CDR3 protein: CASSPNRWTVSSYEQYF
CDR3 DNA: TGTGCCAGCAGTCCGAACCGTTGGACGGTGAGCTCCTACGAGCAGTACTTC

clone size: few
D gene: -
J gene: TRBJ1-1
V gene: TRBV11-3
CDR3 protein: CASSLDAGDGTEAFF
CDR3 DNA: TGTGCCAGCAGCTTAGATGCCGGAGATGGTACTGAAGCTTTCTTT

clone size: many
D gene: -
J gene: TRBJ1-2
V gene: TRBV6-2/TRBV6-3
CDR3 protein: CASSYRSVYGYTF
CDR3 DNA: TGTGCCAGCAGTTACAGGTCTGTCTATGGCTACACCTTC

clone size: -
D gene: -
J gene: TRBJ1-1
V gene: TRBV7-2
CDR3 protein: CASSLVSLGTEAFF
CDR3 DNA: TGTGCCAGCAGCTTAGTTTCCCTCGGCACTGAAGCTTTCTTT

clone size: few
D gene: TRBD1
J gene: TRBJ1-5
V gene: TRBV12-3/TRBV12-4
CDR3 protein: CASSPGGYNQPQHF
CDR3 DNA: TGTGCCAGCAGTCCAGGGGGGTACAATCAGCCCCAGCATTTT

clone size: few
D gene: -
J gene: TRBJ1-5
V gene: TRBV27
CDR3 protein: CASSLSWTQPQHF
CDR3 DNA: TGTGCCAGCAGTTTATCATGGACGCAGCCCCAGCATTTT

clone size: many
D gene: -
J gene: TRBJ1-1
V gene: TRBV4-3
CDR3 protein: CASSHGGHPEAFF
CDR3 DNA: TGCGCCAGCAGCCATGGCGGCCATCCCGAAGCTTTCTTT

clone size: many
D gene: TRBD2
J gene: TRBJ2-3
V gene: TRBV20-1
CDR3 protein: CSASRGGRGDTQYF
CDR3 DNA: TGCAGTGCTAGCCGGGGGGGCCGTGGAGATACGCAGTATTTT

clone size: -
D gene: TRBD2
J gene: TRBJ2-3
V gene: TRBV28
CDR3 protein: CASSFAPSGVDADTQYF
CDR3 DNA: TGTGCCAGCAGTTTTGCCCCAAGCGGGGTGGACGCAGATACGCAGTATTTT

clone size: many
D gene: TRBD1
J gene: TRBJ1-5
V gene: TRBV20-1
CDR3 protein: CSATLGGGQSNQPQHF
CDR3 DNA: TGCAGTGCTACCCTGGGGGGGGGACAGAGCAATCAGCCCCAGCATTTT

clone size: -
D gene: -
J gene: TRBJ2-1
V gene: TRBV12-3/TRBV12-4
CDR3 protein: CASSFPFSLRGNEQFF
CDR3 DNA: TGTGCCAGCAGTTTCCCCTTTTCACTCCGGGGCAATGAGCAGTTCTTC

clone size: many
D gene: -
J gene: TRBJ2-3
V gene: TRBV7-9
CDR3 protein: CASSLAKDTQYF
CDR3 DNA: TGTGCCAGCAGCTTAGCGAAAGATACGCAGTATTTT

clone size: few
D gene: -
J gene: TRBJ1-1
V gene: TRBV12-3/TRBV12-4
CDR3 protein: CASSFQGQNTEAFF
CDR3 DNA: TGTGCCAGCAGTTTCCAGGGACAGAACACTGAAGCTTTCTTT

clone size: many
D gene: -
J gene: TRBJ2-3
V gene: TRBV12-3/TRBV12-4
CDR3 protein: CASSWGPDADTQYF
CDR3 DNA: TGTGCCAGCAGTTGGGGCCCAGACGCAGATACGCAGTATTTT

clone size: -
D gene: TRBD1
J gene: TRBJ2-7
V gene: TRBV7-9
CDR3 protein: CASSLAGTGTHQTSYEQYF
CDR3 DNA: TGTGCCAGCAGCTTAGCGGGGACAGGGACACACCAAACCTCCTACGAGCAGTACTTC

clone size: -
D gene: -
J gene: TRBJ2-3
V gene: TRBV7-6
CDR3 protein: CASSLLLRVGAGDTQYF
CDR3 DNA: TGTGCCAGCAGCTTACTCCTACGGGTTGGGGCAGGAGATACGCAGTATTTT

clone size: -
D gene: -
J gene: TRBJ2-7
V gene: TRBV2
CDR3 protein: CASQTSYSSYEQYF
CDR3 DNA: TGTGCCAGCCAAACCTCCTATAGCTCCTACGAGCAGTACTTC

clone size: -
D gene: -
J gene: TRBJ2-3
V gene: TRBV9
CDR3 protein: CASSPREGITDTQYF
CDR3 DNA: TGTGCCAGCAGCCCTAGAGAGGGGATTACAGATACGCAGTATTTT

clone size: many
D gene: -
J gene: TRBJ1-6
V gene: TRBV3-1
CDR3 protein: CASSQEGWGNSPLHF
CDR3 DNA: TGTGCCAGCAGCCAAGAGGGGTGGGGGAATTCACCCCTCCACTTT

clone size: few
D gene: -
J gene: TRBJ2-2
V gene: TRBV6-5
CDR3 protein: CASSSEGGLLPGELFF
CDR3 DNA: TGTGCCAGCAGTTCCGAGGGGGGTCTGCTTCCCGGGGAGCTGTTTTTT

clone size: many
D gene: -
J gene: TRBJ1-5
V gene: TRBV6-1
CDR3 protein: CASSEMWQEMNQPQHF
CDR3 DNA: TGTGCCAGCAGTGAAATGTGGCAGGAGATGAATCAGCCCCAGCATTTT

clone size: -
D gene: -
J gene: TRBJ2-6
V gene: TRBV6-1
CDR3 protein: CASRAGANVLTF
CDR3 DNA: TGTGCCAGCAGAGCGGGGGCCAACGTCCTGACTTTC